This TCR beta chain came from a study of blood T cell repertoires in COVID-19. The wider study: Sites across the United States, Italy and Spain contributed samples from acute and convalescent COVID-19.

Original processing notes: Reference gene primer amplification gave nucleated cell count estimates. The protocol was immunoSEQ multiplex PCR, while the TCRdb copy is restricted to in-frame clones and leaves out a portion. V, J and clone size are taken as reported in that table, and D and trimming were inferred from the DNA itself. The table has 30,000 to 40,000 clones, about 88% seen once. The CDR3 is 17 amino acids. CDR1 and CDR2 from the germline V gene are SGHDT and YYEEEE. The V segment lost 4 bases and the J segment 6 bases; nucleotides outside the gene matches: 15. The rearrangement joins TRBV5-6 to TRBJ2-4, with TRBD2 matching over 8 bases. Material for sequencing was peripheral blood. This clonotype was obtained from a man in his 70s with active COVID-19. CDR3 loop: CASSPGGSRGRGNIQYF. As DNA, the CDR3 is TGTGCCAGCAGCCCGGGAGGGTCCCGGGGGAGGGGAAACATTCAGTACTTC.